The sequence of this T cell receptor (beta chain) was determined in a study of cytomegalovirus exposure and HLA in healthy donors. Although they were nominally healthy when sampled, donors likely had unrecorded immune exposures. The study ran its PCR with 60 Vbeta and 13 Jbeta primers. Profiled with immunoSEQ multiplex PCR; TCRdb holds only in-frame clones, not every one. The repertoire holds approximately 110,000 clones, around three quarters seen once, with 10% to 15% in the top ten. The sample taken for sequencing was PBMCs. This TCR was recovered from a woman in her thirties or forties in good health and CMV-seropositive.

CDR3 protein: CASSMAGTEGGELFF. For the CDR3, the DNA is TGTGCCAGTAGTATGGCTGGGACAGAAGGCGGGGAGCTGTTTTTT. The V gene is TRBV19, the J gene TRBJ2-2; 7 nucleotides line up with TRBD1. The V segment lost 3 bases and the J segment 7 bases; nucleotides outside the gene matches: 8. There are 15 residues in the CDR3. The germline V gene has CDR1 LNHDA and CDR2 SQIVND (reference sequence).